Listed here are 20 T cell receptor beta chains from one sample, sequenced in a study of T cells in localized non-small cell lung cancer. Some clones are missing from TCRdb's copy, which holds only in-frame ones; the method was immunoSEQ multiplex PCR. Of tens of thousands of clones in the sample, approximately 80% are singletons; the top ten hold roughly a sixth. This sample comprised peripheral blood mononuclear cells, obtained before any cancer treatment. The receptors were gathered from a man aged 35 to 69 with stage III lung adenocarcinoma.

This clone showed up just a few times. The rearrangement uses TRBV30 and TRBJ2-7; D gene unclear. The CDR3 is 15 residues long. Germline CDR1 is GTSNPN and CDR2 is SVGIG (reference sequence). V was clipped by 3 bases and J by 0 bases, with 15 bases between them. CDR3 coding DNA: TGTGCCTGGAGCGCCGTAGGTCGCCACTCCTACGAGCAGTACTTC. Protein: CAWSAVGRHSYEQYF.

Only one count was recorded for this clone. V usage is TRBV6-5 and J usage is TRBJ2-1; 12 bases align to TRBD1. The V and J ends lost 4 bases and 7 bases, in that order; junction bases with no gene match: 8. The CDR3 totals 16 residues. Germline V gene sequence: CDR1 MNHEY, CDR2 SVGAGI. DNA of the CDR3: TGTGCCAGCAGTTCCCCCGGGACAGGGGGCTTGAATGAGCAGTTCTTC. Translating gives CASSSPGTGGLNEQFF.

V gene TRBV2 combines with J gene TRBJ2-7; TRBD1 is a possible D gene (5 bases). V was cut by 6 bases and J by 2 bases, with 17 bases left in between. Germline values: CDR1 SNHLY, CDR2 FYNNEI. This CDR3 region has 15 residues. DNA of the CDR3: TGTGCCAGCAGCGAGACAGCCATATCCCCCTACGAGCAGTACTTC. It codes for CASSETAISPYEQYF. Using reference TRBV2 and TRBJ2-7 for the parts outside the CDR3, the full variable domain is EPEVTQTPSHQVTQMGQEVILRCVPISNHLYFYWYRQILGQKVEFLVSFYNNEISEKSEIFDDQFSVERPDGSNFTLKIRSTKLEDSAMYFCASSETAISPYEQYFGPGTRLTVT.

In nucleotides, the CDR3 is TGTGCCAGTACCGATGACCGGATCTCTGGAAACACCATATATTTT. It specifies CASTDDRISGNTIYF. The genes are TRBV19 and TRBJ1-3; the D is unclear. The CDR3 is 15 residues long. The germline CDR1 and CDR2 sequences are LNHDA and SQIVND (reference sequence). V lost 7 bases to trimming and J lost 0 bases, with 13 bases between them.

This chain joins TRBV5-4 and TRBJ2-1, with TRBD2 identical over 7 bases. Trimming took 4 bases from V and 2 from J; bases not matched to a gene: 6. The CDR3 has 15 residues. CDR1 is SGHNT, CDR2 YYREEE, per germline (reference sequence). The CDR3 DNA sequence: TGTGCCAGCAGCCGCTTCGGGGGGACCTACAATGAGCAGTTCTTC. It specifies CASSRFGGTYNEQFF.

The gene calls are TRBV12-5 and TRBJ2-1; 11 nucleotides match TRBD2. From germline, CDR1 is LGHNT and CDR2 FRNRAP. The V segment lost 7 bases and the J segment 7 bases; nucleotides outside the gene matches: 9. This CDR3 has 15 amino acids. The CDR3 spells CASALIAGGRNEQFF. The CDR3 region has the DNA TGTGCTAGTGCCCTCATAGCGGGGGGGAGGAATGAGCAGTTCTTC.

The V gene is TRBV6-4, the J gene TRBJ1-1; TRBD1 aligns across 9 bases. Germline loops: CDR1 MRHNA, CDR2 SNTAGT. The J segment lost 4 bases and the V segment lost 2 bases, leaving 2 bases of the junction unmatched. The CDR3 extends over 14 amino acids. The CDR3 loop reads CASSDKGQGTEAFF. CDR3 coding DNA: TGTGCCAGCAGTGACAAGGGACAGGGCACTGAAGCTTTCTTT.

This rearrangement joins TRBV19 to TRBJ2-7, with D tentatively TRBD1 (6 bases). V dropped 2 bases and J dropped 5 bases, with 13 bases sitting between them. This CDR3 is 14 amino acids long. Looked up from germline, CDR1 is LNHDA and CDR2 is SQIVND (reference sequence). DNA of the CDR3: TGTGCCAGTAGTATAACAGGGAAGGACAACGAGCAGTACTTC. Its translation: CASSITGKDNEQYF. Drawing the rest from reference TRBV19 and TRBJ2-7, the complete variable domain is DGGITQSPKYLFRKEGQNVTLSCEQNLNHDAMYWYRQDPGQGLRLIYYSQIVNDFQKGDIAEGYSVSREKKESFPLTVTSAQKNPTAFYLCASSITGKDNEQYFGPGTRLTVT.

The genes are TRBV5-1 and TRBJ2-1; 9 nucleotides agree with TRBD1. V lost 2 bases, J lost 4 bases, and 7 bases stayed unmatched. The CDR3 is 16 amino acids. Germline-derived CDR1 and CDR2 are SGHRS and YFSETQ. The CDR3 DNA reads as TGCGCCAGCAGCTTAATGGGACAGGGTGATTACAATGAGCAGTTCTTC. Translating it yields CASSLMGQGDYNEQFF.

The J gene is TRBJ2-3, the V gene TRBV9; D possibly corresponds to TRBD1 (5 bases). The CDR3 spans 12 residues. Trimming shortened V by 0 bases and J by 9 bases, and 8 bases separated the two germline ends. Germline CDR1 SGDLS, CDR2 YYNGEE. The DNA of the CDR3 is TGTGCCAGCAGCGTAGGACAGATGACGCAGTATTTT. This gives the protein CASSVGQMTQYF. Complete variable domain (other parts from reference TRBV9 and TRBJ2-3): DSGVTQTPKHLITATGQRVTLRCSPRSGDLSVYWYQQSLDQGLQFLIQYYNGEERAKGNILERFSAQQFPDLHSELNLSSLELGDSALYFCASSVGQMTQYFGPGTRLTVL.

The chain couples TRBV6-5 to TRBJ2-7; TRBD1 aligns across 9 bases. Germline CDR1 MNHEY, CDR2 SVGAGI. Germline trimming cut 6 bases from V and 7 bases from J; bases unmatched to any gene: 7. There are 13 residues in the CDR3. The CDR3 coding sequence is TGTGCCAGCAGCAAAGGACAGGGGAGGGAGCAGTACTTC. It specifies CASSKGQGREQYF.

The table lists this clone with a few counts. V and J are TRBV4-2 and TRBJ2-7, with 8 positions matching TRBD2. The CDR3 has 16 amino acids. J gave up 7 bases and V 0 bases, and 11 bases lay outside the gene matches. Germline CDR1 and CDR2: LGHNA and YNFKEQ. CDR3 protein: CASSQELEIAGREQYF. The CDR3 DNA reads TGTGCCAGCAGCCAAGAGTTGGAGATAGCGGGGAGGGAGCAGTACTTC.

The rearrangement links TRBV6-6 to TRBJ2-7; the D gene is possibly TRBD1 (6 bases). Trimming left V 5 bases short and J 0 bases short, with 11 bases between. There are 14 residues in the CDR3. The germline V gene encodes CDR1 MNHNY and CDR2 SVGAGI (reference sequence). CDR3 nucleotides: TGTGCCAGCAGTCGTACAGGGAGCTCCTACGAGCAGTACTTC. Translating it yields CASSRTGSSYEQYF.

This chain links TRBV19 with TRBJ2-3; 11 nucleotides agree with TRBD1. Germline CDR1 is LNHDA and CDR2 is SQIVND (reference sequence). The CDR3 spans 16 residues. Trimming took 4 bases from V and 3 from J; bases not matched to a gene: 6. CDR3: CASSKRDRGVTDTQYF. The CDR3 bases are TGTGCCAGTAGTAAGAGGGACAGGGGGGTGACAGATACGCAGTATTTT.

This sequence joins TRBV21-1 and TRBJ2-1; the table calls TRBD1, which could not be checked here. TRBV21-1 is a documented pseudogene. The CDR3 loop spans 15 amino acids. CDR3 bases: TGTGCCAGCAGCAAATACAGGCTAGAGTACAATGAGCAGTTCTTC. This translates into CASSKYRLEYNEQFF.

The chain recombines TRBV7-6 with TRBJ1-2, with TRBD1 as a possible D gene (6 bases). With 4 bases removed from V and 8 bases from J, the gap between germline ends came to 26 bases. The CDR3 runs to 17 residues. Germline lookup yields CDR1 SGHVS and CDR2 FNYEAQ. CDR3 residues: CASSSGRGGGPVGGYTF. Here the CDR3 DNA reads TGTGCCAGCAGCTCTGGTCGAGGAGGGGGGCCCGTAGGAGGCTACACCTTC.

The chain has TRBV30 and TRBJ2-7, with D maybe TRBD2 (7 bases). The CDR3 sequence is 14 residues long. Trimming stripped 0 bases from V and 5 bases from J, with 14 bases between. Germline-derived CDR1 and CDR2 are GTSNPN and SVGIG (reference sequence). CDR3 amino acids: CAWSVQGGGDEQYF. The CDR3 DNA reads as TGTGCCTGGAGTGTACAGGGCGGGGGTGACGAGCAGTACTTC.

The CDR3 sequence: CASSLGGLAMYF. The CDR3 DNA follows: TGTGCCAGCAGCTTGGGGGGACTAGCGATGTACTTC. The chain combines TRBV5-4 with TRBJ2-7; TRBD2 matches at 10 bases. This CDR3 spans 12 amino acids. The V gene's germline CDR1 is SGHNT and CDR2 YYREEE (reference sequence). V trimming: 0 bases; J trimming: 12 bases; junction bases outside the gene matches: 3.

The chain recombines TRBV6-5 with TRBJ2-1; D possibly corresponds to TRBD1 (5 bases). The V end was cut by 0 bases, the J end by 7 bases, with 13 bases between. The germline V gene encodes CDR1 MNHEY and CDR2 SVGAGI. The CDR3 loop spans 15 amino acids. The CDR3: CASSYSVQGGNEQFF. For the CDR3, the DNA is TGTGCCAGCAGTTACTCGGTGCAGGGTGGTAATGAGCAGTTCTTC.

The chain couples TRBV6-6 to TRBJ2-7; TRBD2 matches at 7 bases. The CDR3 runs 16 residues. CDR1 MNHNY and CDR2 SVGAGI come from the germline V gene (reference sequence). Trimming cost V 3 bases and J 3 bases; bases outside gene matches: 11. This CDR3 reads CASSYIAYGEGYEQYF. CDR3 in DNA: TGTGCCAGCAGTTATATAGCTTATGGGGAGGGCTACGAGCAGTACTTC.